This T cell receptor (beta chain) originates from a study of T-cell reconstitution after alpha-beta-depleted transplantation in children. Overall study findings and caveats: At day 60, the high TCRbeta diversity found in some patients originated from recipient T cells and thymic progenitors that had survived. There were reportedly several hundred expanded graft clones from which alpha-beta T cells came about two months after transplant. Counts and diversity of T cells one year after transplant came mostly from newly produced T cells.

It was with unique molecular identifiers that the TCRbeta library was prepared. TCRdb redid the calling of the PCR reads with MiXCR, one entry per CDR3 protein. There are some 310,000 distinct CDR3 sequences in the sample; about a quarter occur only once, and approximately 9.9% lies in the top ten. With V trimmed by 5 bases and J by 11 bases, 12 bases remained unmatched. The CDR3 covers 14 residues. In its sample, this clonotype was seen many times. The antigen is unknown. The sequence was obtained from a male patient between 5 and 17 years old who had a stem cell transplant for acute lymphoblastic leukemia, so the T cells may come from the graft donor. The rearrangement uses TRBV12-3 or TRBV12-4 and TRBJ2-7, with 10 bases aligning to TRBD2. Sequencing used PBMCs, mostly from graft donor cells, obtained 180 days after TCRalphabeta/CD19-depleted stem cell transplant. CDR3 region: CASSPTSGLSREYF. The DNA of the CDR3 is TGTGCCAGCAGTCCGACTAGCGGGCTATCCAGGGAGTACTTC.